Below are 30 T cell receptor beta chains sequenced from a single sample in a study of CXCR3-negative and CXCR3-positive naive CD8 T cells. UMI-labeled 5' RACE TRB cDNA libraries were prepared from the cells. TCRdb reanalyzed the 5' RACE reads and collapses them to one entry per CDR3 protein, without DNA. This sample lists about 6,700 distinct CDR3 sequences; its ten largest clones have 1% to 1.4%. The sequencing input was naive CXCR3- CD8+ T cells from blood. Regarding subset: CD45RO-CCR7+CD27+CD95- naive CD8+ T cells lacking CXCR3 (TNR3-). The receptors originated from a human donor in good health. Some clones in this sample may be carry-over from other donors' samples.

This rearrangement joins TRBV9 to TRBJ1-1; TCRdb names TRBD1, which stays unverified in the absence of DNA. The CDR3 sequence is 14 residues long. Germline V CDR1 and CDR2: SGDLS, YYNGEE. CDR3 sequence: CASSVSQGIEEAFF. Drawing the rest from reference TRBV9 and TRBJ1-1, the complete variable domain is DSGVTQTPKHLITATGQRVTLRCSPRSGDLSVYWYQQSLDQGLQFLIQYYNGEERAKGNILERFSAQQFPDLHSELNLSSLELGDSALYFCASSVSQGIEEAFFGQGTRLTVV.

J is TRBJ1-2 and V is TRBV29-1. The CDR3 loop spans 13 amino acids. Germline V gene lookup returns CDR1 SQVTM and CDR2 ANQGSEA. CDR3 sequence reads: CSVEDRQEDGYTF. Variable domain in full (rest from reference TRBV29-1 and TRBJ1-2): SAVISQKPSRDICQRGTSLTIQCQVDSQVTMMFWYRQQPGQSLTLIATANQGSEATYESGFVIDKFPISRPNLTFSTLTVSNMSPEDSSIYLCSVEDRQEDGYTFGSGTRLTVV.

By frequency, this clonotype is medium-sized (0.01 to 0.1%). The chain recombines TRBV29-1 with TRBJ2-1; the D call from TCRdb, TRBD1, cannot be confirmed without DNA. CDR1 is SQVTM and CDR2 is ANQGSEA in the germline V gene. The CDR3 is 14 amino acids. The CDR3 loop reads CSVVKGASYNEQFF.

In terms of frequency, this clonotype is medium-sized. The CDR3 spells CSVGGGGTSGRSGEQFF. The V and J genes are TRBV29-1 and TRBJ2-1; checking the TCRdb D call of TRBD2 is not possible without DNA. This CDR3 contains 17 residues. Germline assignment: CDR1 SQVTM and CDR2 ANQGSEA.

This clonotype is deemed medium-sized by its frequency. The gene calls are TRBV2 and TRBJ1-2. This CDR3 region has 12 residues. Germline V gene sequence: CDR1 SNHLY, CDR2 FYNNEI. The CDR3 spells CASNLDARGYTF.

This clonotype is labeled medium-sized based on frequency. This chain uses TRBV15 with TRBJ2-7; the TCRdb call, TRBD1, lacks DNA for checking. Germline V gives CDR1 LNHNV, CDR2 YYDKDF (reference sequence). The CDR3 contains 15 residues. CDR3 protein: CATSRDRGPTYEQYF.

The rearrangement links TRBV23-1 to TRBJ2-1; with no DNA, the TCRdb D assignment of TRBD1 cannot be verified. TRBV23-1 is treated as an ORF (open reading frame) with a function not yet certain. The CDR3 length is 19 residues. The CDR3 here is CASSQSDSRPSSSYNEQFF.

This chain connects TRBV10-3 to TRBJ1-5; without DNA, the TCRdb call of TRBD1 cannot be checked. The CDR3 contains 16 residues. CDR1 and CDR2 from the germline V gene are ENHRY and SYGVKD. CDR3 region: CAISENTLTGDQPQHF.

This clonotype is labeled medium-sized based on frequency. The rearrangement uses TRBV29-1 and TRBJ2-3; there is no DNA to check the TCRdb D call of TRBD2. Germline V gene lookup returns CDR1 SQVTM and CDR2 ANQGSEA. The CDR3 has 14 residues. CDR3 in amino acids: CSAGGGNSADTQYF.

This rearrangement joins TRBV4-1 to TRBJ1-1; the D gene TCRdb calls, TRBD1, cannot be checked with no DNA. There are 16 residues in the CDR3. The germline gives CDR1 MGHRA, CDR2 YSYEKL. CDR3 amino acids: CASSQEGSIVGTRAFF.

The chain recombines TRBV29-1 with TRBJ2-7; the TRBD2 assignment by TCRdb is unverifiable without DNA. This CDR3 spans 15 amino acids. Germline V CDR1 and CDR2: SQVTM, ANQGSEA. The chain's CDR3 is CSALRGLAGNYEQYF.

Its frequency marks this clonotype as medium-sized. This rearrangement joins TRBV6-5 to TRBJ1-1; as DNA is missing, the TRBD1 call by TCRdb cannot be tested. The CDR3 is 16 amino acids. Germline CDR1 is MNHEY and CDR2 is SVGAGI. The CDR3 region is CASSPSTGERDTEAFF.

By frequency, this clonotype registers medium-sized. CDR3 region: CASSPSSGGRDNEQFF. The rearrangement links TRBV6-6 to TRBJ2-1; TCRdb proposes TRBD2, but this gene call is untestable without DNA. Germline V gives CDR1 MNHNY, CDR2 SVGAGI (reference sequence). The CDR3 extends over 16 amino acids.

The chain uses TRBV20-1 and TRBJ2-3; TCRdb designates TRBD1, a call that cannot be tested without DNA. CDR3 length: 12 amino acids. Germline V gene lookup returns CDR1 DFQATT and CDR2 SNEGSKA (reference sequence). The CDR3 loop reads CSALPSTDTQYF.

V and J are TRBV20-1 and TRBJ1-1; TCRdb outputs TRBD1, but without DNA this stays unchecked. Germline CDR1 and CDR2: DFQATT and SNEGSKA (reference sequence). This CDR3 comprises 13 residues. The CDR3 loop is CSARLPAVTEAFF.

V and J are TRBV15 and TRBJ2-7. The germline V gene encodes CDR1 LNHNV and CDR2 YYDKDF (reference sequence). This CDR3 has 14 amino acids. CDR3 residues: CATSRASRSYEQYF.

This clonotype ranks as medium-sized in terms of frequency. The genes are TRBV6-5 and TRBJ1-5; the TCRdb call, TRBD1, lacks DNA for checking. The CDR3 sequence is 15 residues long. Germline CDR1 reads MNHEY; CDR2 reads SVGAGI. The CDR3 region is CASPPRDPSDQPQHF.

This clonotype ranks as medium-sized in terms of frequency. V and J are TRBV7-8 and TRBJ2-7; TCRdb's D call, TRBD1, is unchecked because there is no DNA. The CDR3 length is 16 residues. Germline assignment: CDR1 SGHVS and CDR2 FQNEAQ. The CDR3 loop is CASSSSSTGIRNEQYF.

The chain uses TRBV27 and TRBJ1-2. The CDR3 consists of 14 residues. CDR1 is MNHEY, CDR2 SMNVEV, per germline (reference sequence). CDR3 residues: CASSKAAQPRGYTF.

This chain uses TRBV20-1 with TRBJ2-7; absent DNA, TCRdb's TRBD2 call cannot be checked. Germline V gene lookup returns CDR1 DFQATT and CDR2 SNEGSKA (reference sequence). The CDR3 spans 14 residues. CDR3 protein: CSARDPSPTYEQYF.

The chain couples TRBV6-6 to TRBJ1-2; the D call from TCRdb, TRBD1, cannot be confirmed without DNA. The CDR3 extends over 16 amino acids. Germline CDR1 is MNHNY and CDR2 is SVGAGI (reference sequence). The CDR3 loop reads CASSSPTGTGNYGYTF.

This clonotype shows up as medium-sized by frequency. The genes are TRBV11-2 and TRBJ2-7; absent DNA, TCRdb's TRBD1 call cannot be checked. The germline V gene encodes CDR1 SGHAT and CDR2 FQNNGV. This CDR3 has 15 amino acids. This CDR3 reads CASSSRQGNFYEQYF.

Judged by frequency, this clonotype is medium-sized. This sequence joins TRBV20-1 and TRBJ2-3. Germline values: CDR1 DFQATT, CDR2 SNEGSKA (reference sequence). This CDR3 comprises 12 residues. CDR3 amino acids: CSGIESTDTQYF.

This clonotype counts as medium-sized (0.01 to 0.1%) by frequency. V is TRBV7-9 and J is TRBJ2-2; the TCRdb D gene call, TRBD1, has no DNA to confirm it. The CDR3 has 15 residues. The V gene's germline CDR1 is SEHNR and CDR2 FQNEAQ (reference sequence). The CDR3 protein is CASSLRDRNTGELFF.

The rearrangement uses TRBV29-1 and TRBJ1-1. The CDR3 covers 13 residues. CDR1 and CDR2 (germline): SQVTM, ANQGSEA. CDR3 residues: CSVESRGSTEAFF.

The V gene is TRBV29-1, the J gene TRBJ2-1; TCRdb selects TRBD2, and the lack of DNA leaves this call unchecked. CDR1 SQVTM and CDR2 ANQGSEA come from the germline V gene. There are 14 residues in the CDR3. The CDR3 sequence is CSVMASGAYNEQFF.

The genes are TRBV18 and TRBJ2-3. Looked up from germline, CDR1 is KGHSH and CDR2 is LQKENI. The CDR3 runs to 13 residues. This chain's CDR3 is CASSPNFPDTQYF.

The V gene is TRBV29-1, the J gene TRBJ1-2. Germline V gene sequence: CDR1 SQVTM, CDR2 ANQGSEA. This CDR3 contains 14 residues. The CDR3 reads CSVVLWRVSYGYTF. The entire variable domain, with the rest obtained from reference TRBV29-1 and TRBJ1-2, is as follows: SAVISQKPSRDICQRGTSLTIQCQVDSQVTMMFWYRQQPGQSLTLIATANQGSEATYESGFVIDKFPISRPNLTFSTLTVSNMSPEDSSIYLCSVVLWRVSYGYTFGSGTRLTVV.

This clonotype is identified as medium-sized from frequency. This chain's CDR3 is CASSLFRGSSYNEQFF. V is TRBV7-8 and J is TRBJ2-1. Germline-derived CDR1 and CDR2 are SGHVS and FQNEAQ. CDR3 size: 16 residues.

The chain links TRBV12-3 or TRBV12-4 to TRBJ1-1; TCRdb designates TRBD1, a call that cannot be tested without DNA. The CDR3 runs to 12 residues. This chain's CDR3 is CASTPGSPEAFF.